Listed below are T cell receptor beta chains from one sample, sequenced in a study of T cells in Graves' hyperthyroidism and ophthalmopathy. In TCRdb, the multiplex PCR reads were re-called with MiXCR into one record per CDR3 protein. The sample consists of approximately 700,000 distinct CDR3 sequences, around 17% of them appearing once. The specimen was blood. Source of these receptors: a man between 18 and 35 years old with Graves' hyperthyroidism. CDR3s include the opening cysteine and the closing phenylalanine or tryptophan. Each record gives: D gene, V gene, clone size, CDR3 protein. The D gene is left open where the match is weak. A clone size is listed for some rows: how often the clone was seen (once, few, many), or a class if it is expanded.

- | TRBV7-8 | many | CASSLIALDGVGVNQPQHF
- | TRBV29-1 | many | CSVEDQGRQNIQYF
TRBD2 | TRBV25-1 | - | CASSEWGGETQYF
TRBD2 | TRBV20-1 | - | CSARDRQRESTDTQYF
- | TRBV7-8 | many | CASSPQGRAPYEQYF
TRBD1 | TRBV6-9 | - | CASSYRDRSGEQYF
TRBD2 | TRBV7-3 | - | CASSPGGAGVETQYF
TRBD2 | TRBV4-1 | - | CASSQEAPSGNTDTQYF
TRBD1 | TRBV20-1 | many | CSARGTGDDTEAFF
TRBD2 | TRBV28 | many | CASSLTAVGGAGEPDTQYF
- | TRBV4-1 | - | CASSQSLARSPDTQYF
TRBD2 | TRBV27 | few | CASSYLAGGNEQYF
- | TRBV11-3 | - | CASSRDRYGELSF
- | TRBV27 | many | CASSLWGEGRGQFF
TRBD2 | TRBV5-8 | - | CASSLVLAGLDEQYF
TRBD1 | TRBV12-3/TRBV12-4 | many | CASTMTGVLTEAFF
TRBD2 | TRBV11-2 | - | CASSYDPGRAYEQYF
TRBD2 | TRBV27 | - | CASGPIAGGIDTQYF
- | TRBV7-9 | - | CASSSLDPGQGGYTF
- | TRBV29-1 | - | CSVYPGAFSNYGYTF
TRBD1 | TRBV24-1 | - | CATSDVRQGQETQYF
- | TRBV28 | many | CASSLSAQGYEQYF
- | TRBV28 | few | CASSGGWEQYF
TRBD2 | TRBV6-5 | many | CASSSLSSGRSYNEQFF
- | TRBV4-3 | - | CASSQDPREQGTGELFF
- | TRBV6-1 | many | CATRGLTEASTDTQYF
TRBD1 | TRBV11-3 | many | CASSPGTATDPQYF
- | TRBV7-2 | many | CASSFTTGLISYEQYF
TRBD2 | TRBV5-1 | many | CASSDRLAGGHEQFF
- | TRBV27 | many | CASSPQRISTDTQYF
- | TRBV5-5 | once | CASSLGASWTLPQETQYF
- | TRBV7-9 | few | CASSRAQGNTEAFF
- | TRBV7-2 | few | CASSLVFRGLLDEQYF
TRBD1 | TRBV18 | - | CASSPGTGGVYEQYF
- | TRBV11-2 | few | CASSLSQLNAGELFF
- | TRBV7-9 | many | CASSPLAGLNTEAFF
TRBD1 | TRBV27 | few | CASSLTGGGNTIYF
TRBD1 | TRBV30 | many | CAWSAGTGGNTDTQYF
TRBD2 | TRBV29-1 | - | CSVDPTSGPSTDTQYF
- | TRBV2 | many | CASSASSYSNQPQHF
- | TRBV5-1 | many | CASSTGYYEQFF
- | TRBV7-2 | many | CASSLAGGDIFYEQYF
TRBD2 | TRBV7-8 | many | CASSFAVWREAGELFF
- | TRBV7-9 | many | CASSPPSGSRHYEQYF
- | TRBV24-1 | - | CATSDPRQDISYNEQFF
TRBD2 | TRBV2 | few | CASPRLAGKSYNEQFF
- | TRBV7-9 | - | CASSPDSDGLRVRNEQFF
TRBD2 | TRBV29-1 | few | CSARGLAGGTPFTDTQYF